This T cell receptor beta chain originates from a study of immune evolution from preneoplasia to lung adenocarcinoma. Profiled with immunoSEQ multiplex PCR; TCRdb holds only in-frame clones, not every one. Of a few thousand clones in the sample, about 89% were seen once. This CDR3 has 13 residues. Trimming stripped 0 bases from V and 6 bases from J, with 9 bases between. Germline CDR1 and CDR2: MNHEY and SVGAGI. Findings of the study overall: Clonality was highest in normal lung, lower in later-stage lesions apparently.

In regard to this clone: Antigen specificity is unknown.

The chain has TRBV6-5 and TRBJ2-7; D gene unclear. This sequence was found in a donor of 70 years or more with lung adenocarcinoma. The sequenced material came from FFPE minimally invasive lung adenocarcinoma tissue. The CDR3 DNA sequence: TGTGCCAGCAGTTACTCGTTAACCGGCGAGCAGTACTTC. Its translation: CASSYSLTGEQYF.